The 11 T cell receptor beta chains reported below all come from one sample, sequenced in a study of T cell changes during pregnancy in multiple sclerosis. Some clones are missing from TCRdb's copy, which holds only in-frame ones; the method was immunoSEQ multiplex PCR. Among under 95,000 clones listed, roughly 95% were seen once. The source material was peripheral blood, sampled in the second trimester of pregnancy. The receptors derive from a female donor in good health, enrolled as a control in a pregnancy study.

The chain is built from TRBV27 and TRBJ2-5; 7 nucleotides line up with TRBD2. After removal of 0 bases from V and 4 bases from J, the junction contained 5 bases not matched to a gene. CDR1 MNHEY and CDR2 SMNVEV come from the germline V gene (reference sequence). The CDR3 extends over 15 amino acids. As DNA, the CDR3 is TGTGCCAGCAGTTTATCCGGGACTACTGGAGAGACCCAGTACTTC. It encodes CASSLSGTTGETQYF.

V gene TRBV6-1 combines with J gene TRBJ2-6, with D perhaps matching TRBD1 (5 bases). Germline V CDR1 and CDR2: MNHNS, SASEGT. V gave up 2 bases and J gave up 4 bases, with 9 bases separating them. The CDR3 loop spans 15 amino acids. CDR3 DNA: TGTGCCAGCAGTGAATGGGGCCTGGGGGCCAACGTCCTGACTTTC. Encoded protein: CASSEWGLGANVLTF.

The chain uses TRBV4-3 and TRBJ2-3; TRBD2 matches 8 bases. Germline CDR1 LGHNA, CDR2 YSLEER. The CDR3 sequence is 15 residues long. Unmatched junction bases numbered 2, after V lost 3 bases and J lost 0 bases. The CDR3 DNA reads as TGCGCCAGCAGCCAGCGGGGGGACAGCACAGATACGCAGTATTTT. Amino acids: CASSQRGDSTDTQYF.

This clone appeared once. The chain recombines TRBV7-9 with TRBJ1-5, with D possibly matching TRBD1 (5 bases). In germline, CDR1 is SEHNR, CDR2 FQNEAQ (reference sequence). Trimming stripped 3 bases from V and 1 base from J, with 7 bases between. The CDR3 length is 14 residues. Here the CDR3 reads CASSLTASNQPQHF. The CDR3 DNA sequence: TGTGCCAGCAGCTTGACAGCGAGCAATCAGCCCCAGCATTTT.

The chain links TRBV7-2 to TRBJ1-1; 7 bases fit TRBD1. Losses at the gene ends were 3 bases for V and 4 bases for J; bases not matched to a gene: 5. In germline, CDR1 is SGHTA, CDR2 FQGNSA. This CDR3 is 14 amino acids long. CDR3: CASSLNRGFTEAFF. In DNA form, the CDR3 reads TGTGCCAGCAGCTTGAACAGGGGATTCACTGAAGCTTTCTTT.

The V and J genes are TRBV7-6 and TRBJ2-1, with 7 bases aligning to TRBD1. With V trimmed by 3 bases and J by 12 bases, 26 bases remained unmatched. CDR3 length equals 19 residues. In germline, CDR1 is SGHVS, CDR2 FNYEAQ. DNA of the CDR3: TGTGCCAGCAGCTTCCCCCTTCTCGAGGGCCCAACCCAGGGGGAGACGCAGTTCTTC. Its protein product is CASSFPLLEGPTQGETQFF.

CDR3 sequence (DNA): TGTGCCAGCAGTTACCTAGCGGGGGGGCTCTCCGAGCAGTACTTC. It encodes CASSYLAGGLSEQYF. The rearrangement uses TRBV6-5 and TRBJ2-7, with TRBD2 matching over 12 bases. CDR1 MNHEY and CDR2 SVGAGI come from the germline V gene. V shed 2 bases, J shed 6 bases, and the junction held 5 bases outside the gene matches. The CDR3 covers 15 residues.

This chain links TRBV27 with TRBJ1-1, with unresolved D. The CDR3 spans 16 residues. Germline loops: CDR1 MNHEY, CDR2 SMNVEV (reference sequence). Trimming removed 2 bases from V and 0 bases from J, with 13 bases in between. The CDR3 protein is CASSLGDGLLNTEAFF. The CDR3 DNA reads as TGTGCCAGCAGTTTAGGAGACGGCTTACTGAACACTGAAGCTTTCTTT.

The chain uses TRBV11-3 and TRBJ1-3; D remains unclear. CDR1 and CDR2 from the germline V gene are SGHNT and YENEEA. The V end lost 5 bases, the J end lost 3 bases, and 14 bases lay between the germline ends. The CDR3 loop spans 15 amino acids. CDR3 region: CASSQVQTGGNTIYF. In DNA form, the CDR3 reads TGTGCCAGCAGCCAAGTTCAGACGGGTGGAAACACCATATATTTT.

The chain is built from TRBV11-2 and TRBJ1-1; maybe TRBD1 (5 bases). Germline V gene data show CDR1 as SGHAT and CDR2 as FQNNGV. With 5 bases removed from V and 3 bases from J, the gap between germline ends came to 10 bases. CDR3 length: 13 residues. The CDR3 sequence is CASSPRGDTEAFF. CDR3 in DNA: TGTGCCAGCAGCCCCCGGGGGGACACTGAAGCTTTCTTT. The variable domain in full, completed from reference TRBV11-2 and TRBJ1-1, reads EAGVAQSPRYKIIEKRQSVAFWCNPISGHATLYWYQQILGQGPKLLIQFQNNGVVDDSQLPKDRFSAERLKGVDSTLKIQPAKLEDSAVYLCASSPRGDTEAFFGQGTRLTVV.

Here the CDR3 reads CAISNSIYSNQPQHF. The CDR3 nucleotides are TGTGCCATCAGTAACAGCATCTATAGCAATCAGCCCCAGCATTTT. This chain uses TRBV10-3 with TRBJ1-5; D not resolved. The CDR3 contains 15 residues. The germline CDR1 and CDR2 sequences are ENHRY and SYGVKD. V gave up 5 bases and J gave up 0 bases, with 11 bases separating them.